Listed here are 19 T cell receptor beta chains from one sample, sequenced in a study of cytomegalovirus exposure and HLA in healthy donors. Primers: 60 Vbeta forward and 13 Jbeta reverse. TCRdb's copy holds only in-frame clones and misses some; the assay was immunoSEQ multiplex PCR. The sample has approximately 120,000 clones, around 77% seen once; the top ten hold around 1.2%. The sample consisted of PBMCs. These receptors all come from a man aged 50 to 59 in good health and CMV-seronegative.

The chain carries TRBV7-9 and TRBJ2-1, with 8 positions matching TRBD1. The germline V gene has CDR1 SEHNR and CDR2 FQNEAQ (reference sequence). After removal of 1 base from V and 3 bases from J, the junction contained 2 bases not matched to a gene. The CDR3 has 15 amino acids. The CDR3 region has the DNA TGTGCCAGCAGCTTAGTACAGGGGGGCTACAATGAGCAGTTCTTC. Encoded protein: CASSLVQGGYNEQFF.

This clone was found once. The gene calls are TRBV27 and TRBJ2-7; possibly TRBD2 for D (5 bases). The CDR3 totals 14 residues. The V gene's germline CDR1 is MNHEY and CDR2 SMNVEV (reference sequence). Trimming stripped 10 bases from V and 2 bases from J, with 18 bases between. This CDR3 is CATAGDPPPYEQYF. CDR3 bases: TGTGCCACCGCCGGGGATCCACCACCCTACGAGCAGTACTTC.

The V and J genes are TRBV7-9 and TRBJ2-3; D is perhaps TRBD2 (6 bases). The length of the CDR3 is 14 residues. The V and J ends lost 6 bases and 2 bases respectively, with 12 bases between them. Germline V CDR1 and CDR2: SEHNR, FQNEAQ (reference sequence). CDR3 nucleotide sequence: TGTGCCAGCAGATTTAGCGGAACCACAGATACGCAGTATTTT. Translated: CASRFSGTTDTQYF.

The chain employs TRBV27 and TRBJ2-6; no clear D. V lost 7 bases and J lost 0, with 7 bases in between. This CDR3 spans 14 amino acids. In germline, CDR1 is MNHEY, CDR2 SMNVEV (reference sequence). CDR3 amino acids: CASTTSSGANVLTF. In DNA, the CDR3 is TGTGCCAGCACCACATCCTCTGGGGCCAACGTCCTGACTTTC.

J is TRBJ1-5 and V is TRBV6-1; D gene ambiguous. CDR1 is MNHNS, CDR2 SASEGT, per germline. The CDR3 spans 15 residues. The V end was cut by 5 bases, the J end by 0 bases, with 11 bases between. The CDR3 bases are TGTGCCAGCAGTCAGGAAAAGATTAGCAATCAGCCCCAGCATTTT. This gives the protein CASSQEKISNQPQHF.

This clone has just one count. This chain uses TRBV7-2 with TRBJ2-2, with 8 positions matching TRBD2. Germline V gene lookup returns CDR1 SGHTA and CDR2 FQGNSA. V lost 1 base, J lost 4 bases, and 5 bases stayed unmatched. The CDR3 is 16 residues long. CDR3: CASSLVSLAGTGELFF. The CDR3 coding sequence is TGTGCCAGCAGCTTAGTTTCCCTAGCGGGCACCGGGGAGCTGTTTTTT.

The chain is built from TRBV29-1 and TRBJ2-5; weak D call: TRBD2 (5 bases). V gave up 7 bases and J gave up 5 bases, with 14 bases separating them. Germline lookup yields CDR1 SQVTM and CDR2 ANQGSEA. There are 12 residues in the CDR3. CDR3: CSALTKRETQYF. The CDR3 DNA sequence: TGCAGCGCTCTAACAAAGCGGGAGACCCAGTACTTC.

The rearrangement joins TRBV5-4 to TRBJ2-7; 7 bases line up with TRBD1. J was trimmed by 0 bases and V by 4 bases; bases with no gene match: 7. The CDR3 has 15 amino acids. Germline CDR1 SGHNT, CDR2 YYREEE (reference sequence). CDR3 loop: CASSPGGDSSYEQYF. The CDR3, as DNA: TGTGCCAGCAGCCCAGGGGGTGACTCCTCCTACGAGCAGTACTTC.

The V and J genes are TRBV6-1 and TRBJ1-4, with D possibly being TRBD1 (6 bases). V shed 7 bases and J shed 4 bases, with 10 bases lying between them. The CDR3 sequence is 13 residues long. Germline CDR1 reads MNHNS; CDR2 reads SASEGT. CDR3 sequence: CASKGGFNEKLFF. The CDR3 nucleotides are TGTGCCAGCAAGGGGGGGTTTAATGAAAAACTGTTTTTT.

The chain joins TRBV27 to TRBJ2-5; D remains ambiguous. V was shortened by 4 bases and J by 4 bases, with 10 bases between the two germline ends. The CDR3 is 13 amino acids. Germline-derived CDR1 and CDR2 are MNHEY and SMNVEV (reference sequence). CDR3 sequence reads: CASSWAPRETQYF. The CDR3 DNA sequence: TGTGCCAGCAGTTGGGCCCCACGAGAGACCCAGTACTTC.

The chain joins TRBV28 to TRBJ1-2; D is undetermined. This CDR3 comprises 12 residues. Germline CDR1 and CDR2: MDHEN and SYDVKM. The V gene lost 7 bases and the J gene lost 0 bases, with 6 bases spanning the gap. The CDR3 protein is CASKSANYGYTF. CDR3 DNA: TGTGCCAGCAAATCCGCTAACTATGGCTACACCTTC.

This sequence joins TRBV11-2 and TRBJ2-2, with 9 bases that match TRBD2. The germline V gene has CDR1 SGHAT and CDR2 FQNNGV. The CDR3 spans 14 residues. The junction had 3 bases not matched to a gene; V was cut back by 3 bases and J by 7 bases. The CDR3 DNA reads TGTGCCAGCAGCTTCGGGACTAGCAGCGGGGAGCTGTTTTTT. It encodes CASSFGTSSGELFF.

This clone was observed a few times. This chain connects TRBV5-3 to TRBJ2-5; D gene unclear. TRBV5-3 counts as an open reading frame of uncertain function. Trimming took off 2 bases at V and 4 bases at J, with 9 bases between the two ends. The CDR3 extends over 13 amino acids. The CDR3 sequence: CARSLHERETQYF. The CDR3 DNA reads TGTGCCAGAAGCTTACATGAAAGAGAGACCCAGTACTTC.

CDR3 in amino acids: CASSQRDRGLDTQYF. In nucleotides, the CDR3 is TGCGCCAGCAGCCAACGGGACAGGGGGCTGGATACGCAGTATTTT. This chain joins TRBV4-1 and TRBJ2-3, with 12 bases fitting TRBD1. Looked up from germline, CDR1 is MGHRA and CDR2 is YSYEKL. CDR3 length equals 15 residues. After removal of 2 bases from V and 6 bases from J, the junction contained 3 bases not matched to a gene.

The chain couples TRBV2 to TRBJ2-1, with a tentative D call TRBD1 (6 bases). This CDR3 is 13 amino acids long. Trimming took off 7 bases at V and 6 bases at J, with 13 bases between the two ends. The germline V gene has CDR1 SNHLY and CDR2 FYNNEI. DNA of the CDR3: TGTGCCAGCACTTTCGACAGGTCCAATGAGCAGTTCTTC. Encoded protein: CASTFDRSNEQFF.

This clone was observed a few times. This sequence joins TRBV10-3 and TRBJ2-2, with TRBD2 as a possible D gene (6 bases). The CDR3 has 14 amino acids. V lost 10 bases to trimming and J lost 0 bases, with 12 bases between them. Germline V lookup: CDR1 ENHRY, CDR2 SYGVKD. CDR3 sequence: CATKDYPNTGELFF. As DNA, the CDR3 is TGTGCCACCAAGGACTACCCGAACACCGGGGAGCTGTTTTTT.

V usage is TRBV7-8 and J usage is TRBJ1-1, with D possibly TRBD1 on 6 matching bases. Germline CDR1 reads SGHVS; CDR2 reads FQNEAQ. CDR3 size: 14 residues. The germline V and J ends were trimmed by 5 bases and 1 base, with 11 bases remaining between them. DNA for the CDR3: TGTGCCAGCAGCGTGGGACAAGCGAACACTGAAGCTTTCTTT. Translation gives CASSVGQANTEAFF.

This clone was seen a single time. The DNA for the CDR3 is TGTGCCAGCAGACTAACAGGGGGGGGCATGGACGAGCAGTACTTC. It is translated as CASRLTGGGMDEQYF. The rearrangement joins TRBV6-1 to TRBJ2-7; D is possibly TRBD1 (8 bases). In germline, CDR1 is MNHNS, CDR2 SASEGT. V shed 6 bases and J shed 5 bases, with 20 bases lying between them. The CDR3 sequence is 15 residues long.

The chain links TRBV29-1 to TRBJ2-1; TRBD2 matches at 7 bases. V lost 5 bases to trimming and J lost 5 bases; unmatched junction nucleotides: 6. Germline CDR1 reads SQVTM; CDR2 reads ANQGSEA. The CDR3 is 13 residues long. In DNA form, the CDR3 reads TGCAGCGTTCCTGATCGGGGGGACAATGAGCAGTTCTTC. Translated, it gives CSVPDRGDNEQFF.